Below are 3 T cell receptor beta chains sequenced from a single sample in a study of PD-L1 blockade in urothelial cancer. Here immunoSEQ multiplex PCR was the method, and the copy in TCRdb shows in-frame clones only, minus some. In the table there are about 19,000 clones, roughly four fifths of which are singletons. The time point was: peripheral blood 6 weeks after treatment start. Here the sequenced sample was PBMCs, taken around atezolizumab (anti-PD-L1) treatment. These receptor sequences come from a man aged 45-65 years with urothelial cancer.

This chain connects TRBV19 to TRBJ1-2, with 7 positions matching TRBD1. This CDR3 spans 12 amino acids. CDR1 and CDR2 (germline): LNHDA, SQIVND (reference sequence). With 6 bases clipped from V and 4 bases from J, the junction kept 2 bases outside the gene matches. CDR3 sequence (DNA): TGTGCCAGTAGCCCAGGGGGCTATGGCTACACCTTC. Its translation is CASSPGGYGYTF.

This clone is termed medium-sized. This CDR3 is CASRNDRDSQPQHF. CDR3 DNA sequence: TGTGCCAGCAGAAATGACAGGGATAGTCAGCCCCAGCATTTT. V usage is TRBV6-6 and J usage is TRBJ1-5; 7 bases fit TRBD1. The CDR3 consists of 14 residues. V was clipped by 6 bases and J by 6 bases; unmatched bases: 8. CDR1 is MNHNY, CDR2 SVGAGI, per germline (reference sequence).

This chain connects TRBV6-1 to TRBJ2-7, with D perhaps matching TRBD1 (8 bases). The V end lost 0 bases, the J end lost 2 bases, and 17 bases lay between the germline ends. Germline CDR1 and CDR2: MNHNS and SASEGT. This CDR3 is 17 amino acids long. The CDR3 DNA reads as TGTGCCAGCAGTGAAGCGTACAGGGGGGGATCCCCCTACGAGCAGTACGTC. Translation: CASSEAYRGGSPYEQYV.